Following are 26 T cell receptor beta chains from one sample sequenced in a study of PD-1 blockade in classical Hodgkin lymphoma. TCRdb's copy holds only in-frame clones and misses some; the assay was immunoSEQ multiplex PCR. The table has over 85,000 clones, roughly 91% seen once. Time point: cycle 4 day 1 (C4D1), after 6 weeks of nivolumab. Every patient had relapsed following autologous stem cell transplantation, and cohorts differed in brentuximab vedotin exposure. The sequencing here drew on peripheral blood mononuclear cells (PBMCs), taken before the fourth cycle of nivolumab. These receptors were taken from a human donor with classical Hodgkin lymphoma.

This rearrangement joins TRBV18 to TRBJ2-2; D gene unclear. The CDR3 length is 13 residues. Germline CDR1 and CDR2: KGHSH and LQKENI. The germline V and J ends were trimmed by 6 bases and 3 bases, with 8 bases remaining between them. CDR3 sequence (DNA): TGTGCCAGCTCGTCGGTTCACACCGGGGAGCTGTTTTTT. This encodes CASSSVHTGELFF. Full variable domain (missing parts from reference TRBV18 and TRBJ2-2): NAGVMQNPRHLVRRRGQEARLRCSPMKGHSHVYWYRQLPEEGLKFMVYLQKENIIDESGMPKERFSAEFPKEGPSILRIQQVVRGDSAAYFCASSSVHTGELFFGEGSRLTVL.

The genes are TRBV6-6 and TRBJ2-7; tentatively, D is TRBD1 (5 bases). The CDR3 contains 15 residues. Germline V gene sequence: CDR1 MNHNY, CDR2 SVGAGI (reference sequence). Trimming took 0 bases from V and 4 from J, leaving 13 bases between them. DNA for the CDR3: TGTGCCAGCAGTTACTCGGGGCAGGGAAGATACGAGCAGTACTTC. It encodes CASSYSGQGRYEQYF.

This clone was seen a handful of times. This sequence joins TRBV2 and TRBJ1-5; 9 positions agree with TRBD1. The V gene's germline CDR1 is SNHLY and CDR2 FYNNEI. Trimming took 6 bases from V and 5 from J; bases not matched to a gene: 14. The CDR3 runs to 17 residues. CDR3 region: CASSADRGWGRDQPQHF. DNA for the CDR3: TGTGCCAGCAGCGCGGACAGGGGATGGGGCAGGGATCAGCCCCAGCATTTT.

Here the CDR3 reads CASSEPKLARLGTQYF. DNA of the CDR3: TGCGCCAGCAGCGAACCCAAACTAGCGAGGCTCGGAACCCAGTACTTC. The V and J genes are TRBV5-1 and TRBJ2-5, with 7 bases that match TRBD2. The V and J ends lost 4 bases and 8 bases, in that order; junction bases with no gene match: 17. CDR3 length: 16 amino acids. Looked up from germline, CDR1 is SGHRS and CDR2 is YFSETQ.

The V call is TRBV25-1, the J call TRBJ2-5; 8 bases map to TRBD2. The J call could be wrong; TRBJ2-7 is a better fit for the DNA end. This CDR3 spans 15 amino acids. Germline assignment: CDR1 MGHDK and CDR2 SYGVNS. The CDR3 region is CASSELGSGISEQYF. For the CDR3, the DNA is TGTGCCAGCAGTGAATTGGGTAGCGGGATTAGCGAGCAGTACTTC.

CDR3 residues: CSVEQGAGTGELFF. As DNA, the CDR3 is TGCAGCGTAGAACAGGGGGCAGGTACCGGGGAGCTGTTTTTT. The chain has TRBV29-1 and TRBJ2-2; 9 nucleotides line up with TRBD1. The CDR3 covers 14 residues. Trimming cost V 6 bases and J 5 bases; bases outside gene matches: 7. CDR1 SQVTM and CDR2 ANQGSEA come from the germline V gene.

CDR3 bases: TGTGCCAGCAGCTTCAGGGGGCCCTCCTACGAGCAGTACTTC. It is translated as CASSFRGPSYEQYF. The chain is built from TRBV9 and TRBJ2-7; 8 bases are a match to TRBD1. The V gene's germline CDR1 is SGDLS and CDR2 YYNGEE. This CDR3 has 14 amino acids. V lost 4 bases, J lost 0 bases, and 3 bases stayed unmatched.

The DNA for the CDR3 is TGCGCCAGCAGCTTGGATTCGGCTTTGATCACCGGGGAGCTGTTTTTT. Translation: CASSLDSALITGELFF. The chain uses TRBV5-1 and TRBJ2-2; no definite D call. V gave up 0 bases and J gave up 4 bases, with 13 bases separating them. CDR1 SGHRS and CDR2 YFSETQ come from the germline V gene. The CDR3 runs to 16 residues. Together with reference TRBV5-1 and TRBJ2-2, the CDR3 gives the full variable domain: KAGVTQTPRYLIKTRGQQVTLSCSPISGHRSVSWYQQTPGQGLQFLFEYFSETQRNKGNFPGRFSGRQFSNSRSEMNVSTLELGDSALYLCASSLDSALITGELFFGEGSRLTVL.

The chain employs TRBV10-2 and TRBJ2-7; 8 bases are a match to TRBD1. Germline lookup yields CDR1 WSHSY and CDR2 SAAADI. CDR3 length: 14 residues. The V gene end was trimmed by 10 bases and the J gene end by 6 bases; junction bases not matched to a gene: 14. The chain's CDR3 is CATKPGQVGREQYF. The CDR3 coding sequence is TGCGCCACCAAACCGGGACAGGTGGGTCGCGAGCAGTACTTC.

The chain recombines TRBV25-1 with TRBJ2-3; D possibly corresponds to TRBD2 (6 bases). The germline V and J ends were trimmed by 3 bases and 4 bases, with 14 bases remaining between them. This CDR3 spans 15 amino acids. Germline CDR1 MGHDK, CDR2 SYGVNS. Here the CDR3 reads CASSEGGSVADTQYF. The CDR3 DNA reads TGTGCCAGCAGTGAGGGGGGATCAGTCGCAGATACGCAGTATTTT.

The chain joins TRBV19 to TRBJ1-2; 7 nucleotides agree with TRBD1. There are 13 residues in the CDR3. In germline, CDR1 is LNHDA, CDR2 SQIVND (reference sequence). V gave up 6 bases and J gave up 8 bases; unmatched junction bases: 9. CDR3 amino acids: CASRDRTVEGYTF. The CDR3 bases are TGTGCCAGTAGGGACAGGACCGTCGAGGGCTACACCTTC.

This chain connects TRBV6-1 to TRBJ1-1; TRBD1 is a possible D gene (6 bases). V was shortened by 7 bases and J by 1 base, with 13 bases between the two germline ends. Germline loops: CDR1 MNHNS, CDR2 SASEGT. This CDR3 region has 14 residues. The CDR3 is CASTWTAANTEAFF. DNA of the CDR3: TGTGCCAGCACCTGGACAGCCGCGAACACTGAAGCTTTCTTT.

The chain employs TRBV30 and TRBJ1-2; D is perhaps TRBD1 (5 bases). Germline lookup yields CDR1 GTSNPN and CDR2 SVGIG (reference sequence). V shed 2 bases and J shed 6 bases, with 16 bases lying between them. The CDR3 is 14 amino acids. The CDR3 region has the DNA TGTGCCTGGAGTACTGGGGGGATAATACATGGCTACACCTTC. As protein: CAWSTGGIIHGYTF.

V and J are TRBV11-2 and TRBJ1-1, with 7 bases identical to TRBD1. CDR3 length: 16 residues. Unmatched junction bases numbered 11, after V lost 3 bases and J lost 4 bases. Germline values: CDR1 SGHAT, CDR2 FQNNGV. CDR3 sequence reads: CASSFPKGARGTEAFF. CDR3 nucleotides: TGTGCCAGCAGCTTCCCAAAGGGGGCGCGGGGCACTGAAGCTTTCTTT. The whole variable domain, remainder taken from reference TRBV11-2 and TRBJ1-1, is EAGVAQSPRYKIIEKRQSVAFWCNPISGHATLYWYQQILGQGPKLLIQFQNNGVVDDSQLPKDRFSAERLKGVDSTLKIQPAKLEDSAVYLCASSFPKGARGTEAFFGQGTRLTVV.

The chain combines TRBV15 with TRBJ2-5; D may match TRBD1 or TRBD2 (5 bases each). The germline V and J ends were trimmed by 0 bases and 4 bases, with 18 bases remaining between them. The length of the CDR3 is 17 residues. Germline values: CDR1 LNHNV, CDR2 YYDKDF (reference sequence). DNA for the CDR3: TGTGCCACCAGCAGAGACACGGGACGGAAAAATGGAGAGACCCAGTACTTC. As protein: CATSRDTGRKNGETQYF.

V gene TRBV5-5 combines with J gene TRBJ2-1; no clear D gene. The V gene's germline CDR1 is SGHKS and CDR2 YYEKEE (reference sequence). The CDR3 extends over 8 amino acids. Trimming pared 6 bases from V and 8 bases from J, leaving 0 bases between. For the CDR3, the DNA is TGTGCCAGCAATGAGCAGTTCTTC. Encoded protein: CASNEQFF.

This chain connects TRBV6-1 to TRBJ2-1; D gene uncertain. The V and J ends lost 3 bases and 0 bases respectively, with 12 bases between them. The CDR3 has 16 residues. Germline CDR1 is MNHNS and CDR2 is SASEGT. The DNA for the CDR3 is TGTGCCAGCAGTGATCCGACACCCTCCTCCTACAATGAGCAGTTCTTC. Protein sequence: CASSDPTPSSYNEQFF.

The chain has TRBV4-1 and TRBJ2-3, with no clear D. This CDR3 region has 13 residues. V dropped 0 bases and J dropped 6 bases, with 7 bases sitting between them. CDR1 MGHRA and CDR2 YSYEKL come from the germline V gene. CDR3 loop: CASSQERDDTQYF. The CDR3 region has the DNA TGCGCCAGCAGCCAAGAGAGAGACGATACGCAGTATTTT.

The chain combines TRBV27 with TRBJ2-5; tentative D call: TRBD1 (6 bases). V shed 5 bases and J shed 6 bases, with 22 bases lying between them. The germline V gene has CDR1 MNHEY and CDR2 SMNVEV (reference sequence). The CDR3 sequence is 16 residues long. The CDR3 DNA reads as TGTGCCAGCAGTACCACGTGGGGGCGAGGGGTCAAGACCCAGTACTTC. It encodes CASSTTWGRGVKTQYF.

V usage is TRBV2 and J usage is TRBJ2-7; 8 positions agree with TRBD1. Per the germline V gene, CDR1 is SNHLY and CDR2 is FYNNEI. The length of the CDR3 is 15 residues. The ends lost 6 bases at V and 2 bases at J; junction bases unmatched: 9. The CDR3 coding sequence is TGTGCCAGCAGGGCCGGGACAGGACTTGCCTACGAGCAGTACTTC. This gives the protein CASRAGTGLAYEQYF.

This sequence joins TRBV5-1 and TRBJ1-2; D gene ambiguous. CDR3 size: 17 residues. Trimming shortened V by 0 bases and J by 6 bases, and 21 bases separated the two germline ends. Per the germline V gene, CDR1 is SGHRS and CDR2 is YFSETQ. This chain's CDR3 is CASSLEGWVNIPNGYTF. The CDR3 nucleotides are TGCGCCAGCAGCTTGGAAGGTTGGGTAAACATACCTAATGGCTACACCTTC.

The chain joins TRBV10-3 to TRBJ2-2; 13 bases fit TRBD2. Germline CDR1 and CDR2: ENHRY and SYGVKD. The CDR3 is made up of 15 amino acids. J gave up 1 base and V 10 bases, and 3 bases lay outside the gene matches. The CDR3 bases are TGTGCCAGCGGGACTAGCGGGGAGAACACCGGGGAGCTGTTTTTT. It yields the protein CASGTSGENTGELFF.

The chain links TRBV28 to TRBJ2-7; a possible D gene is TRBD1 (6 bases). This CDR3 contains 19 residues. Germline V gene sequence: CDR1 MDHEN, CDR2 SYDVKM. The V gene lost 1 base and the J gene lost 5 bases, with 27 bases spanning the gap. The CDR3 here is CASSLFIQGWAPTVNEQYF. The CDR3 coding sequence is TGTGCCAGCAGTTTATTTATACAGGGCTGGGCACCTACTGTGAACGAGCAGTACTTC.

The genes are TRBV27 and TRBJ2-1, with D possibly being TRBD2 (5 bases). Per the germline V gene, CDR1 is MNHEY and CDR2 is SMNVEV (reference sequence). The CDR3 totals 13 residues. The V gene lost 3 bases and the J gene lost 10 bases, with 13 bases spanning the gap. The CDR3 DNA sequence: TGTGCCAGCAGTTTTGGAGGACTGGTGGAGCAGTTCTTC. Protein product: CASSFGGLVEQFF.

This chain links TRBV28 with TRBJ2-3, with 8 bases fitting TRBD2. Germline V gives CDR1 MDHEN, CDR2 SYDVKM. The CDR3 extends over 21 amino acids. Trimming cost V 3 bases and J 2 bases; bases outside gene matches: 22. The CDR3 here is CASSFLLSRDPTGLDTDTQYF. As DNA, the CDR3 is TGTGCCAGCAGTTTTCTCCTCTCCCGGGACCCTACGGGACTAGACACAGATACGCAGTATTTT.

This clone was found once. The V call is TRBV10-2, the J call TRBJ2-4; 11 bases map to TRBD2. CDR1 and CDR2 (germline): WSHSY, SAAADI. CDR3 length: 14 amino acids. V lost 2 bases, J lost 6 bases, and 0 bases stayed unmatched. The chain's CDR3 is CASSEGLAGNIQYF. Here the CDR3 DNA reads TGCGCCAGCAGTGAGGGACTAGCGGGAAACATTCAGTACTTC.